The clone carrying this T cell receptor beta chain was seen many times. Each cDNA molecule in the library carried unique molecular identifiers. From the RACE reads, TCRdb called clonotypes with MiXCR, one entry per CDR3 protein. This table holds about 58,000 distinct CDR3 sequences, over 10% found once. This specimen belongs to a study of human T cells and chemical hapten exposure. As for time point: patch test 3, about 24 weeks after DPC sensitization. Treatment of the sample: therapeutic diphenylcyclopropenone sensitization with weekly scalp DPC. This CDR3 has 12 amino acids. V was cut by 8 bases and J by 4 bases, with 11 bases left in between. From germline, CDR1 is MNHNY and CDR2 SVGAGI (reference sequence).

The sample consisted of whole blood, taken in connection with sensitization to the hapten diphenylcyclopropenone (DPC). The TCR sequence derives from a man aged 25 to 40 with alopecia areata. Some clones in this sample may be carry-over from other donors' samples. The chain employs TRBV6-6 and TRBJ1-2; D perhaps matches TRBD1 (6 bases). CDR3 nucleotide sequence: TGTGCCAGCGCGGGACAAGTCTATGGCTACACCTTC. Protein: CASAGQVYGYTF.